The clone carrying this TCR beta chain occurred many times. The bulk TCR libraries were made with methods described before and with listed TCR primers. TCRdb called the PCR reads again in MiXCR, with one record for every CDR3 protein. The sample lists 600,000 to 650,000 distinct CDR3 sequences, just under 20% occurring once. Naive CD8 T cells were picked out by sorting for CD8+CD4-CCR7+CD45RA+. The data originate from a study of molecular identifiers for immune sequencing clone quantification. This CDR3 region has 15 residues. Trimming took 4 bases from V and 6 from J; bases not matched to a gene: 9. Looked up from germline, CDR1 is MNHEY and CDR2 is SVGEGT.

The gene calls are TRBV6-2 or TRBV6-3 and TRBJ2-3; 8 bases fit TRBD2. This clonotype originated in a human donor in good health. Some libraries in this study had Jurkat cell RNA spiked in. Material: naive CD8+ T cells from blood, with Jurkat cell RNA spiked in. Documented subset: FACS-sorted CD8+CD4-CCR7+CD45RA+ naive T cells. CDR3 sequence (DNA): TGTGCCAGCAGTTCCCTAGCGGGTTCTATCGATACGCAGTATTTT. It translates to CASSSLAGSIDTQYF.